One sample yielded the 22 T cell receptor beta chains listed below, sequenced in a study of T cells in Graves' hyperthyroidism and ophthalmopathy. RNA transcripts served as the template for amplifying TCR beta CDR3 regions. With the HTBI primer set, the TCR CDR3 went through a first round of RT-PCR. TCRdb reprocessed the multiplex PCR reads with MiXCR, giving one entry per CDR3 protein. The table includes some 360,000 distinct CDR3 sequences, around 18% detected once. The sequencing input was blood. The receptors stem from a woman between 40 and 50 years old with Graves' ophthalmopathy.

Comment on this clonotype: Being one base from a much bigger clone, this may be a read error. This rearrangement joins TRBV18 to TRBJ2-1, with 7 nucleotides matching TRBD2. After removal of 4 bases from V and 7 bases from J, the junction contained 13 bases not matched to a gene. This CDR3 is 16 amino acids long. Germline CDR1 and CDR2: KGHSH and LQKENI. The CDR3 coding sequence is TGTGCCAGCTCACTCTCCGGACTAGGGATCGGTAATGAGCAGTTCTTC. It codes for CASSLSGLGIGNEQFF.

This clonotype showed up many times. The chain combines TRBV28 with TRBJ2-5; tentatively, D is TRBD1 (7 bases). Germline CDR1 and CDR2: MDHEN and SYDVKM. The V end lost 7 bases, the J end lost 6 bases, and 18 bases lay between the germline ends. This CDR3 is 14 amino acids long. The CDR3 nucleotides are TGTGCCAGCACTGTATCAGGGGGGAAGCAGACCCAGTACTTC. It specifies CASTVSGGKQTQYF.

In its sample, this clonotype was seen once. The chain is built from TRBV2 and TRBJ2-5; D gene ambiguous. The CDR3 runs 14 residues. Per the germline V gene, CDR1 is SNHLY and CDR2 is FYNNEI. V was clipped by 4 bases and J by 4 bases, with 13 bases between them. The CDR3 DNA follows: TGTGCCAGCAGTGCGACTCGTTCGAGAGAGACCCAGTACTTC. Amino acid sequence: CASSATRSRETQYF. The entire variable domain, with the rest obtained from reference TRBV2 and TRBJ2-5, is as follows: EPEVTQTPSHQVTQMGQEVILRCVPISNHLYFYWYRQILGQKVEFLVSFYNNEISEKSEIFDDQFSVERPDGSNFTLKIRSTKLEDSAMYFCASSATRSRETQYFGPGTRLLVL.

CDR3 in DNA: TGTGCCATCAGTGAGTTCCCGGGTCTCGGCGAGCAGTACTTC. Translation gives CAISEFPGLGEQYF. This chain uses TRBV10-3 with TRBJ2-7; D is ambiguous. Germline-derived CDR1 and CDR2 are ENHRY and SYGVKD. V shed 1 base and J shed 6 bases, with 13 bases lying between them. This CDR3 has 14 amino acids.

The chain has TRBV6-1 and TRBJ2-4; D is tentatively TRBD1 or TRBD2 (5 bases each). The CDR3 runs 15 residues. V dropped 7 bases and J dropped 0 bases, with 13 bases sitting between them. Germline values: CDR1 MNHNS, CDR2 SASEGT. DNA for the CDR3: TGTGCCAGCAAGGACTTAGGGGTAGCCAAAAACATTCAGTACTTC. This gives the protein CASKDLGVAKNIQYF.

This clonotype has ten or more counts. The CDR3 loop reads CSARTSVSNTGELFF. The CDR3, as DNA: TGCAGTGCCAGGACTAGCGTTTCGAACACCGGGGAGCTGTTTTTT. V usage is TRBV20-1 and J usage is TRBJ2-2; TRBD2 agrees at 9 bases. Germline CDR1 reads DFQATT; CDR2 reads SNEGSKA (reference sequence). The length of the CDR3 is 15 residues. Losses at the gene ends were 6 bases for V and 0 bases for J; bases not matched to a gene: 5.

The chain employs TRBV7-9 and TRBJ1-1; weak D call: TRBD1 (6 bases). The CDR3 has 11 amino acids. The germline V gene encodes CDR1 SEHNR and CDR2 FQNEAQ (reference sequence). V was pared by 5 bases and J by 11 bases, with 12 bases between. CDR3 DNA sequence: TGTGCCAGCAGCCGACAGGAGTCGGCTTTCTTT. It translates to CASSRQESAFF.

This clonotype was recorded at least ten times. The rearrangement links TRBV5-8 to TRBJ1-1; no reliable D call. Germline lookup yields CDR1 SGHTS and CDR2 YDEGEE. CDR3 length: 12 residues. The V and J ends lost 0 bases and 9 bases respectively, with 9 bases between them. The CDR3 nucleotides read TGTGCCAGCAGCTTGGAGCCTAGGAAAGCTTTCTTT. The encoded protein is CASSLEPRKAFF.

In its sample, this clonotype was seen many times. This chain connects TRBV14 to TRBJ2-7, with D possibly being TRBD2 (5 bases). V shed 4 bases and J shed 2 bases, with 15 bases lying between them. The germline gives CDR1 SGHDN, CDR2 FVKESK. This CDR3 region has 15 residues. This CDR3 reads CASSRTFRRTYEQYF. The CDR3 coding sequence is TGTGCCAGCAGCCGGACTTTCAGGCGGACCTACGAGCAGTACTTC.

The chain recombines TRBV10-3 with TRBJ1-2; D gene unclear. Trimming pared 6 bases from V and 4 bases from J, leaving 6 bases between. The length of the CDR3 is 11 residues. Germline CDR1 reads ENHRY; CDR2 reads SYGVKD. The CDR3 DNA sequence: TGTGCCATCAGGTCTGTCTATGGCTACACCTTC. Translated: CAIRSVYGYTF.

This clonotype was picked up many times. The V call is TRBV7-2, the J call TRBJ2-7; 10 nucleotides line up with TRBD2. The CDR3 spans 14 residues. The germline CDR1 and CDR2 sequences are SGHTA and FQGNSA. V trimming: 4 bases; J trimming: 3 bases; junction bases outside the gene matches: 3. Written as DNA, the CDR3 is TGTGCCAGCAGCTCCGGGACTAGCGTCTACGAGCAGTACTTC. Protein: CASSSGTSVYEQYF.

The CDR3 DNA is TGTGCCAGCAGCTTACGGCTTGCTGAAGCTTTCTTT. This encodes CASSLRLAEAFF. This chain joins TRBV7-2 and TRBJ1-1, with D uncertain. The germline CDR1 and CDR2 sequences are SGHTA and FQGNSA. Trimming removed 2 bases at V and 6 bases at J, with 7 bases between. CDR3 length equals 12 residues.

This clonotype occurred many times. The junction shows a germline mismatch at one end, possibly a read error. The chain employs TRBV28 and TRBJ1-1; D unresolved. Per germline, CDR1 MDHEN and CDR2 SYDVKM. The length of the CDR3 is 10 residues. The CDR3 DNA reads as TGTGCCAGCAGTTCATTGAGGACCGATTTT. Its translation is CASSSLRTDF.

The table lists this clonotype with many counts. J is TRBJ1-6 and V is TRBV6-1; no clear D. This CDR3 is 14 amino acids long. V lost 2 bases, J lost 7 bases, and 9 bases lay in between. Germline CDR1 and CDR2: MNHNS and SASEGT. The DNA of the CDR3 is TGTGCCAGCAGTGAAAGGAGGGCCAATTCACCCCTCCACTTT. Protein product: CASSERRANSPLHF.

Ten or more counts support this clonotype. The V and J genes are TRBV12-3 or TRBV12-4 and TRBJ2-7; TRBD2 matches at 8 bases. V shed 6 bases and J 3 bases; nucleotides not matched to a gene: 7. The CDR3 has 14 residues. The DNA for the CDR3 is TGTGCCAGCAGAGCGAGCGGGGGAAACTACGAGCAGTACTTC. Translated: CASRASGGNYEQYF.

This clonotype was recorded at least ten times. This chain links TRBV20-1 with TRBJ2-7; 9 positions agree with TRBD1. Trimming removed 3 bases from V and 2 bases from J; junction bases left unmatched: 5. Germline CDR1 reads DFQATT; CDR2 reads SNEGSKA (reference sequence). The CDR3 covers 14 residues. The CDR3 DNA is TGCAGTGCTAGCCAAGGGACAGGGACCTACGAGCAGTACTTC. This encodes CSASQGTGTYEQYF.

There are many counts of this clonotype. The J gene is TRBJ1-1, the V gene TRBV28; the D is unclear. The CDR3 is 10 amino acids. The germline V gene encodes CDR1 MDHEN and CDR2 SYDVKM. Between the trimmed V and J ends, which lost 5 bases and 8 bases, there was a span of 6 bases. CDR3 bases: TGTGCCAGCAGTGCCAGGGAAGCTTTCTTT. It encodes CASSAREAFF.

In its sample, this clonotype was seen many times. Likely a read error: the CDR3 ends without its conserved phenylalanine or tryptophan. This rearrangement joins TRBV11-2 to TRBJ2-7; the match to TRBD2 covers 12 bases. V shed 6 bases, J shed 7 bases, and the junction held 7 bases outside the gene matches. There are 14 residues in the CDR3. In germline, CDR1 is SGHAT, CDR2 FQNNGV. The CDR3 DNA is TGTGCCAGCAGTCGACTAGCGGGAGTGAGGGAGCAGTACTCC. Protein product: CASSRLAGVREQYS.

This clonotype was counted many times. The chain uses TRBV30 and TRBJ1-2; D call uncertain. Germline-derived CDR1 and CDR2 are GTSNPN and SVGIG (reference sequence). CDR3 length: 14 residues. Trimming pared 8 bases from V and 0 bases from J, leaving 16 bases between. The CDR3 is CARHSLGANYGYTF. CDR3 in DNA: TGTGCCCGTCATTCGTTAGGCGCTAACTATGGCTACACCTTC.

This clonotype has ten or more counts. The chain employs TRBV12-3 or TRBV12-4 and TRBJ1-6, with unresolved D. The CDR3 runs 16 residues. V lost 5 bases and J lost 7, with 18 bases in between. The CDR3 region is CASSSQVGSGNSPLHF. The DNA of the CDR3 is TGTGCCAGCAGTAGTCAGGTTGGGAGTGGAAATTCACCCCTCCACTTT.

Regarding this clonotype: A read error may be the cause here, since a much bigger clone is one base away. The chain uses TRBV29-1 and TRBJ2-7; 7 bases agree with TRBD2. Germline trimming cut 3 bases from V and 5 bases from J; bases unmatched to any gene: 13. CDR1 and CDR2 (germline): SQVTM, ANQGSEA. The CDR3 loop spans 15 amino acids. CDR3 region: CSVEGGTVGFDEQYF. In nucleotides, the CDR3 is TGCAGCGTTGAGGGAGGGACCGTCGGTTTCGACGAGCAGTACTTC.

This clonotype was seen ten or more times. In nucleotides, the CDR3 is TGTGCCAGCAGCTTAGATAGCGGGGTGAACACTGAAGCTTTCTTT. This sequence encodes CASSLDSGVNTEAFF. This chain uses TRBV7-9 with TRBJ1-1, with unresolved D. Germline V lookup: CDR1 SEHNR, CDR2 FQNEAQ (reference sequence). V was cut by 1 base and J by 0 bases, with 9 bases left in between. The CDR3 sequence is 15 residues long.